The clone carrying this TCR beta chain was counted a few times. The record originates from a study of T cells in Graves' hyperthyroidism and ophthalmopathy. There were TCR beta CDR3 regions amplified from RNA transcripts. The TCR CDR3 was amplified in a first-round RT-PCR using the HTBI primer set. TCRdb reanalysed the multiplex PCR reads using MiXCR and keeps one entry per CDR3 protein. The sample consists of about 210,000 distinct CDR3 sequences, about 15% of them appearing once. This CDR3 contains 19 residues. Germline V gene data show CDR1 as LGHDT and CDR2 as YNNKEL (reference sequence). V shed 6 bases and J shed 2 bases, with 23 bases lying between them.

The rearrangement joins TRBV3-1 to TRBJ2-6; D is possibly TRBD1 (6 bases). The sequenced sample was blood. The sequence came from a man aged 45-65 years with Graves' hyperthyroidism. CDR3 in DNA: TGTGCCAGCAGGCAAAGATATTCCCCAGGGGCGGCTGGGGCCAACGTCCTGACTTTC. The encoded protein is CASRQRYSPGAAGANVLTF.